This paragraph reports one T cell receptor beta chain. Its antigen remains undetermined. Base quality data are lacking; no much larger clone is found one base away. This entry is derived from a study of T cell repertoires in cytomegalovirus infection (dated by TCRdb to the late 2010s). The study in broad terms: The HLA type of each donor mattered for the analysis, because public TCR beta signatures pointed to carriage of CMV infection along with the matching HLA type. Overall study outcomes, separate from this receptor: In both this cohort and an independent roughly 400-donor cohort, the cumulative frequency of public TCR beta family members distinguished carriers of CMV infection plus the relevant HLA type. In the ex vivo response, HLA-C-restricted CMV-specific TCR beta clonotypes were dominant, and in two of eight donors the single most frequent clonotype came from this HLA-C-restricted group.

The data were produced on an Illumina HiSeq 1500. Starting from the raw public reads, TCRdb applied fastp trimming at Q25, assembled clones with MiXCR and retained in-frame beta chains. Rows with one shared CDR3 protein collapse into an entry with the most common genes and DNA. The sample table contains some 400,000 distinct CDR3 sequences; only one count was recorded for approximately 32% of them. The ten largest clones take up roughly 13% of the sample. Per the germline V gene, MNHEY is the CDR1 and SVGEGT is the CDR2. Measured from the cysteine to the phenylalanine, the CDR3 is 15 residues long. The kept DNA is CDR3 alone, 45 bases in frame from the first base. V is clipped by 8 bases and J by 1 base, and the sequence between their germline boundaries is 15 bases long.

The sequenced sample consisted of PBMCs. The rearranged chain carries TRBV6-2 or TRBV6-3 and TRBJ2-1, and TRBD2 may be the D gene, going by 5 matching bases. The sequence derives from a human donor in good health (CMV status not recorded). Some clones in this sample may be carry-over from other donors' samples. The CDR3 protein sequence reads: CASHPDRGSYNEQFF. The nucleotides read TGTGCCAGCCATCCGGACCGAGGGTCCTACAATGAGCAGTTCTTC.